This TCR beta chain was identified in a study of shared clonotypes between healthy human individuals. Germline V gene sequence: CDR1 SNHLY, CDR2 FYNNEI. The CDR3 spans 13 residues. Trimming stripped 7 bases from V and 2 bases from J, with 11 bases between. Only CD45RO-negative cells positively selected for CCR7 counted as naive CD8 cells, so terminally differentiated effector memory CD45RA+ cells were excluded. This table comes from immunoSEQ multiplex PCR, and its TCRdb copy is limited to in-frame clones, with some not included. The repertoire holds about 2.1 million clones, with 85% to 95% as singletons.

This clonotype was obtained from a man younger than 35 in good health. Some clones in this sample may be carry-over from other donors' samples. The sequenced material came from naive CD8+ T cells from PBMCs. The chain recombines TRBV2 with TRBJ1-2; a possible D gene is TRBD1 (6 bases). CDR3 region: CASNAGENYGYTF. The CDR3 nucleotides are TGTGCCAGCAATGCAGGGGAGAACTATGGCTACACCTTC.